Below are 31 T cell receptor beta chains sequenced from a single sample in a study of T cells in Graves' hyperthyroidism and ophthalmopathy (dated by TCRdb to between 2017 and 2020). Libraries were prepared through multiplex PCR. The run used an Illumina HiSeq 2000. Amplification of TCR beta CDR3 regions was carried out from RNA transcripts. For the first round of RT-PCR on the TCR CDR3, the HTBI primer set was used together with the Qiagen OneStep RT-PCR kit. TCRdb ran its own pipeline on the public reads, namely fastp trimming at Q25 and MiXCR clone calling, and kept in-frame beta chains. A single entry per CDR3 protein holds the most common genes and DNA from its merged rows. For this sample the table gives around 620,000 distinct CDR3 sequences, of which 15% to 20% were detected only once. The top ten hold 3.8% of the sample. Sequences were obtained from blood. These receptors originate from a woman in her 30s with Graves' hyperthyroidism.

The chain couples TRBV10-2 to TRBJ2-7; D unclear. This CDR3 contains 12 residues. V was clipped by 4 bases and J by 6 bases, with 10 bases between them. Germline V gene sequence: CDR1 WSHSY, CDR2 SAAADI. In DNA, the CDR3 is TGCGCCAGCAGTGGCAGTGGGATCGAGCAGTACTTC. This codes for CASSGSGIEQYF.

This sequence joins TRBV3-1 and TRBJ1-1; a weak D match, TRBD1 (6 bases). V was shortened by 3 bases and J by 4 bases, with 15 bases between the two germline ends. The CDR3 length is 15 residues. Germline CDR1 reads LGHDT; CDR2 reads YNNKEL (reference sequence). The chain's CDR3 is CASSQRTGWGTEAFF. DNA for the CDR3: TGTGCCAGCAGCCAGAGAACAGGGTGGGGCACTGAAGCTTTCTTT.

This clonotype has at least ten counts. V usage is TRBV30 and J usage is TRBJ1-2; TRBD1 might be the D (5 bases). The CDR3 totals 11 residues. V lost 5 bases, J lost 6 bases, and 10 bases lay in between. Germline V gives CDR1 GTSNPN, CDR2 SVGIG (reference sequence). CDR3: CAWGAFNGYTF. CDR3 in DNA: TGTGCCTGGGGGGCCTTTAATGGCTACACCTTC.

The chain uses TRBV11-2 and TRBJ2-5; 12 positions agree with TRBD2. The CDR3 runs 14 residues. The germline CDR1 and CDR2 sequences are SGHAT and FQNNGV. V gave up 6 bases and J gave up 4 bases; unmatched junction bases: 3. The CDR3 is CASRLGLAGETQYF. CDR3 in DNA: TGTGCCAGCAGGCTGGGACTAGCGGGAGAGACCCAGTACTTC.

The table lists this clonotype with a few counts. The chain recombines TRBV6-1 with TRBJ2-1; D not certain. Between the trimmed V and J ends, which lost 11 bases and 8 bases, there was a span of 19 bases. Germline values: CDR1 MNHNS, CDR2 SASEGT. This CDR3 has 13 residues. CDR3 region: CAGSFYEDDEQFF. The CDR3 DNA follows: TGTGCCGGCTCCTTTTATGAGGATGATGAGCAGTTCTTC.

This clonotype showed up many times. The CDR3 DNA follows: TGCAGTGCCCAGGGACTACCCAACTCCTACGAGCAGTACTTC. Protein sequence: CSAQGLPNSYEQYF. The chain employs TRBV20-1 and TRBJ2-7; 7 bases align to TRBD2. Germline CDR1 is DFQATT and CDR2 is SNEGSKA (reference sequence). V was pared by 6 bases and J by 0 bases, with 8 bases of the junction left unmatched. CDR3 length: 14 amino acids.

Only a few counts were recorded for this clonotype. This sequence joins TRBV6-1 and TRBJ2-7; no definite D call. This CDR3 has 13 residues. Germline assignment: CDR1 MNHNS and CDR2 SASEGT. Trimming shortened V by 6 bases and J by 1 base, and 10 bases separated the two germline ends. The CDR3 nucleotides read TGTGCCAGCAGACTTGTAGAGTCCTACGAGCAGTACTTC. It yields the protein CASRLVESYEQYF.

This clonotype was detected many times. The genes are TRBV28 and TRBJ1-3; D ambiguous. The germline V gene encodes CDR1 MDHEN and CDR2 SYDVKM. V dropped 2 bases and J dropped 0 bases, with 11 bases sitting between them. The CDR3 runs 16 residues. CDR3 sequence (DNA): TGTGCCAGCAGTTTAACCGGCACGTACTCTGGAAACACCATATATTTT. It encodes CASSLTGTYSGNTIYF.

The chain is built from TRBV19 and TRBJ2-2, with D unresolved. The CDR3 is 13 amino acids. Germline values: CDR1 LNHDA, CDR2 SQIVND (reference sequence). The V end lost 3 bases, the J end lost 3 bases, and 5 bases lay between the germline ends. This CDR3 is CASSMADTGELFF. CDR3 in DNA: TGTGCCAGTAGTATGGCCGACACCGGGGAGCTGTTTTTT.

This clonotype was observed at least ten times. The rearrangement joins TRBV28 to TRBJ1-4; D is unresolved. This CDR3 is 16 amino acids long. The V gene lost 5 bases and the J gene lost 6 bases, with 19 bases spanning the gap. Germline loops: CDR1 MDHEN, CDR2 SYDVKM. CDR3 residues: CASSETGSSAYEKLFF. The CDR3 DNA reads as TGTGCCAGCAGTGAGACTGGATCGTCGGCATATGAAAAACTGTTTTTT. Together with reference TRBV28 and TRBJ1-4, the CDR3 gives the full variable domain: DVKVTQSSRYLVKRTGEKVFLECVQDMDHENMFWYRQDPGLGLRLIYFSYDVKMKEKGDIPEGYSVSREKKERFSLILESASTNQTSMYLCASSETGSSAYEKLFFGSGTQLSVL.

This clonotype was recorded at least ten times. The genes are TRBV7-2 and TRBJ1-3, with unresolved D. Per germline, CDR1 SGHTA and CDR2 FQGNSA. V lost 3 bases and J lost 3, with 12 bases in between. The CDR3 runs to 15 residues. The chain's CDR3 is CASSLRIGDGNTIYF. In DNA form, the CDR3 reads TGTGCCAGCAGCTTGCGTATTGGGGATGGAAACACCATATATTTT. Full variable domain (missing parts from reference TRBV7-2 and TRBJ1-3): GAGVSQSPSNKVTEKGKDVELRCDPISGHTALYWYRQSLGQGLEFLIYFQGNSAPDKSGLPSDRFSAERTGGSVSTLTIQRTQQEDSAVYLCASSLRIGDGNTIYFGEGSWLTVV.

This clonotype occurred many times. The CDR3 DNA sequence: TGTGCCATCATGGAGACAGGGGGCGACGGCTACACCTTC. This encodes CAIMETGGDGYTF. The chain joins TRBV10-3 to TRBJ1-2, with 10 bases that match TRBD1. V dropped 7 bases and J dropped 8; count of bases not matched to a gene: 7. The length of the CDR3 is 13 residues. CDR1 is ENHRY and CDR2 is SYGVKD in the germline V gene.

This clonotype has a count of ten or more. This rearrangement joins TRBV7-9 to TRBJ1-4, with TRBD1 matching over 8 bases. From germline, CDR1 is SEHNR and CDR2 FQNEAQ (reference sequence). The V and J ends lost 3 bases and 3 bases, in that order; junction bases with no gene match: 6. CDR3 length: 16 residues. CDR3 loop: CASSLVRGPANEKLFF. CDR3 bases: TGTGCCAGCAGCTTGGTCAGGGGGCCGGCTAATGAAAAACTGTTTTTT.

A note on this clonotype: At one boundary the junction diverges from the germline segment, which might be a read error. The V call is TRBV14, the J call TRBJ2-4; D unclear. This CDR3 region has 17 residues. Looked up from germline, CDR1 is SGHDN and CDR2 is FVKESK. CDR3 in DNA: TGTGCCAGCAGCCAAGAGTGGATTTCGGGCGCCAAAACCATTCAGTACTTC. The encoded protein is CASSQEWISGAKTIQYF.

This rearrangement joins TRBV19 to TRBJ2-3; TRBD2 aligns across 7 bases. This CDR3 has 16 residues. V was clipped by 5 bases and J by 2 bases; unmatched bases: 10. Germline-derived CDR1 and CDR2 are LNHDA and SQIVND (reference sequence). The CDR3 is CASSFYLAANTDTQYF. DNA for the CDR3: TGTGCCAGTAGTTTCTATCTAGCGGCCAACACAGATACGCAGTATTTT.

This clonotype was found many times. The chain links TRBV12-3 or TRBV12-4 to TRBJ1-1; 7 bases map to TRBD1. V lost 7 bases, J lost 4 bases, and 6 bases stayed unmatched. The CDR3 totals 13 residues. Here the CDR3 reads CASTTRGSTEAFF. CDR3 bases: TGTGCCAGCACCACCAGGGGGTCCACTGAAGCTTTCTTT.

This chain joins TRBV5-1 and TRBJ2-1; 8 nucleotides agree with TRBD2. This CDR3 region has 21 residues. CDR1 and CDR2 (germline): SGHRS, YFSETQ. The ends lost 0 bases at V and 0 bases at J; junction bases unmatched: 17. In DNA, the CDR3 is TGCGCCAGCAGCTTGGAGGGTGCGGCTAGCGGGTCCCGGAGCTCCTACAATGAGCAGTTCTTC. Amino acid sequence: CASSLEGAASGSRSSYNEQFF.

This clonotype was seen ten or more times. The chain links TRBV27 to TRBJ1-1; D unclear. This CDR3 comprises 15 residues. CDR1 is MNHEY, CDR2 SMNVEV, per germline (reference sequence). Trimming removed 5 bases at V and 1 base at J, with 14 bases between. CDR3 residues: CASSQSPNGNTEAFF. The CDR3 bases are TGTGCCAGCAGTCAATCTCCAAACGGGAACACTGAAGCTTTCTTT.

The J gene is TRBJ1-2, the V gene TRBV6-1; D is ambiguous. CDR3 size: 13 residues. The V and J ends lost 7 bases and 6 bases respectively, with 15 bases between them. The germline CDR1 and CDR2 sequences are MNHNS and SASEGT. For the CDR3, the DNA is TGTGCCAGCATCTACGAACTTGGGGATGGCTACACCTTC. Translation gives CASIYELGDGYTF.

Regarding this clonotype: With a much larger clone just one base away, this may be a read error. The V call is TRBV7-9, the J call TRBJ2-2; TRBD2 agrees at 10 bases. With V trimmed by 2 bases and J by 9 bases, 12 bases remained unmatched. Germline values: CDR1 SEHNR, CDR2 FQNEAQ (reference sequence). The CDR3 sequence is 17 residues long. Here the CDR3 reads CASSLSAASGSVRELFF. In nucleotides, the CDR3 is TGTGCCAGCAGCTTAAGCGCGGCTAGCGGGAGCGTCAGGGAGCTGTTTTTT.

At least ten counts were recorded for this clonotype. The chain combines TRBV20-1 with TRBJ2-3; TRBD1 aligns across 8 bases. Per germline, CDR1 DFQATT and CDR2 SNEGSKA (reference sequence). The CDR3 runs to 14 residues. With 1 base clipped from V and 4 bases from J, the junction kept 4 bases outside the gene matches. The CDR3, as DNA: TGCAGTGCTAGAGGTCAGGGGGCTTCAGATACGCAGTATTTT. Its translation: CSARGQGASDTQYF.

This clonotype was recorded many times. The chain is built from TRBV2 and TRBJ2-1; 9 positions agree with TRBD2. This CDR3 contains 12 residues. In germline, CDR1 is SNHLY, CDR2 FYNNEI. The V and J ends lost 5 bases and 10 bases, in that order; junction bases with no gene match: 3. DNA of the CDR3: TGTGCCAGCAGTTATAGCGGGAGCGAGCAGTTCTTC. This translates into CASSYSGSEQFF.

This clonotype was detected only a few times. The germline gene is not matched at one end of the junction; a read error may be the cause. V is TRBV11-2 and J is TRBJ2-1; D could derive from TRBD1 or TRBD2 (6 bases each). This CDR3 spans 16 amino acids. Germline loops: CDR1 SGHAT, CDR2 FQNNGV. Here the CDR3 DNA reads TGCGCCAGCAGCCAAGTCCCGGGGGCGGGTCATAATGAGCAGTTCTTC. Translation: CASSQVPGAGHNEQFF.

This clonotype was seen more than once but under ten times. The V gene is TRBV19, the J gene TRBJ1-2; D call uncertain. CDR1 and CDR2 (germline): LNHDA, SQIVND (reference sequence). The CDR3 contains 13 residues. Trimming shortened V by 3 bases and J by 5 bases, and 10 bases separated the two germline ends. CDR3 DNA: TGTGCCAGTAGTATCTGGGGAGAGTATGGCTACACCTTC. Translating it yields CASSIWGEYGYTF.

This clonotype was observed many times. The chain uses TRBV5-1 and TRBJ2-2; 8 nucleotides agree with TRBD2. V was clipped by 4 bases and J by 1 base; unmatched bases: 3. The CDR3 covers 15 residues. Germline-derived CDR1 and CDR2 are SGHRS and YFSETQ. In DNA form, the CDR3 reads TGCGCCAGCAGCAGAACTAGCGGGAACACCGGGGAGCTGTTTTTT. The encoded protein is CASSRTSGNTGELFF.

In its sample, this clonotype was seen a few times. The rearrangement joins TRBV30 to TRBJ2-5; D is perhaps TRBD2 (5 bases). V was clipped by 0 bases and J by 4 bases, with 15 bases between them. The CDR3 loop spans 15 amino acids. Germline V gives CDR1 GTSNPN, CDR2 SVGIG (reference sequence). This CDR3 reads CAWSVQRIRSETQYF. CDR3 coding DNA: TGTGCCTGGAGTGTCCAGCGGATAAGGTCAGAGACCCAGTACTTC.

This clonotype has only a few counts. This rearrangement joins TRBV19 to TRBJ2-3; 9 positions agree with TRBD2. The CDR3 covers 15 residues. With 7 bases clipped from V and 2 bases from J, the junction kept 7 bases outside the gene matches. Germline assignment: CDR1 LNHDA and CDR2 SQIVND (reference sequence). The CDR3 bases are TGTGCCAGTAAGGGACTAGCAACCTACACAGATACGCAGTATTTT. As protein: CASKGLATYTDTQYF.

This clonotype has ten or more counts. V usage is TRBV13 and J usage is TRBJ2-7; TRBD2 is a possible D gene (5 bases). CDR3 length: 15 amino acids. The V and J ends lost 0 bases and 6 bases respectively, with 15 bases between them. Germline CDR1 reads PRHDT; CDR2 reads FYEKMQ (reference sequence). For the CDR3, the DNA is TGTGCCAGCAGCTTAGGCGTAACTAGATTTTCCGAGCAGTACTTC. As protein: CASSLGVTRFSEQYF.

J is TRBJ2-3 and V is TRBV27, with TRBD2 matching over 13 bases. The length of the CDR3 is 17 residues. V gave up 4 bases and J gave up 2 bases; unmatched junction bases: 6. The V gene's germline CDR1 is MNHEY and CDR2 SMNVEV (reference sequence). In nucleotides, the CDR3 is TGTGCCAGCAGTTCCGGACTAGCGGGAGCACACACAGATACGCAGTATTTT. Its protein is CASSSGLAGAHTDTQYF.

This clonotype was observed many times. V is TRBV7-9 and J is TRBJ2-1; D tentatively fits TRBD1 or TRBD2 (5 bases each). CDR1 is SEHNR, CDR2 FQNEAQ, per germline (reference sequence). The V and J ends lost 3 bases and 6 bases respectively, with 15 bases between them. This CDR3 has 15 residues. The CDR3 DNA reads TGTGCCAGCAGCTTTTGGACCCAAGGGACCAATGAGCAGTTCTTC. It translates to CASSFWTQGTNEQFF.

This rearrangement joins TRBV28 to TRBJ2-7, with TRBD2 as a possible D gene (5 bases). Trimming pared 6 bases from V and 0 bases from J, leaving 15 bases between. From germline, CDR1 is MDHEN and CDR2 SYDVKM. This CDR3 region has 15 residues. CDR3 protein: CASRNGLESSYEQYF. DNA of the CDR3: TGTGCCAGCAGAAACGGACTCGAATCCTCCTACGAGCAGTACTTC. Supplemented by reference TRBV28 and TRBJ2-7, the full variable domain reads DVKVTQSSRYLVKRTGEKVFLECVQDMDHENMFWYRQDPGLGLRLIYFSYDVKMKEKGDIPEGYSVSREKKERFSLILESASTNQTSMYLCASRNGLESSYEQYFGPGTRLTVT.